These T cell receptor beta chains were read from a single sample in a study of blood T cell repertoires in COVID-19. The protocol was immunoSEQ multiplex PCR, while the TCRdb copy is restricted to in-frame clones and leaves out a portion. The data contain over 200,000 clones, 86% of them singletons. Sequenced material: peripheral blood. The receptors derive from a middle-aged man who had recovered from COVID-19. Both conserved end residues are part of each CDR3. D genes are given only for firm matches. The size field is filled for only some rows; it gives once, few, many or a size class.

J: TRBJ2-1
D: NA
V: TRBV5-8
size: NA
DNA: TGTGCCAGCAGCCCCTGGACTGGGACCTACAATGAGCAGTTCTTC
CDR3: CASSPWTGTYNEQFF

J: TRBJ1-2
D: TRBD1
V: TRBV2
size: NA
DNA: TGTGCCAGCACCGAGGAGGGGGCAGCCAACTATGGCTACACCTTC
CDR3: CASTEEGAANYGYTF

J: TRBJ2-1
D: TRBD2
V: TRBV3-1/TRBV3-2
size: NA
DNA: TGTGCCAGCAGCCAGGACGGGGGGGAGAGGTCCTACAATGAGCAGTTCTTC
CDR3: CASSQDGGERSYNEQFF

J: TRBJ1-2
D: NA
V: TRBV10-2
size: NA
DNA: TGCGCCAGCGTTCTCTATGGCTACACCTTC
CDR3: CASVLYGYTF

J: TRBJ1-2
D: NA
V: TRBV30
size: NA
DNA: TGTGCCTGGAGATTTACAGGCGTCCCCTCCTATGGCTACACCTTC
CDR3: CAWRFTGVPSYGYTF

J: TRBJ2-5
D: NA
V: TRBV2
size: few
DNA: TGTGCCAGCAGCTCCGGGACCCAGTACTTC
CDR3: CASSSGTQYF

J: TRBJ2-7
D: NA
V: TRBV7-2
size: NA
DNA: TGTGCCAGCAGCCCACCGGGGGAGCAGTACTTC
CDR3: CASSPPGEQYF

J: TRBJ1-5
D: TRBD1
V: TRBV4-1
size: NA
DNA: TGCGCCAGCAGCCCCCAGCGACAGGGCCGCAATCAGCCCCAGCATTTT
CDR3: CASSPQRQGRNQPQHF

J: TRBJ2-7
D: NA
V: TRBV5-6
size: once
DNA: TGTGCCAGCAGCAGGCTAGGGGACTACGAGCAGTACTTC
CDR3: CASSRLGDYEQYF

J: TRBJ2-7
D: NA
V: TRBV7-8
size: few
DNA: TGTGCCAGCAGCTTATCCGGGGTCTCCGTACCTCAAGAGCAGTACTTC
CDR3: CASSLSGVSVPQEQYF

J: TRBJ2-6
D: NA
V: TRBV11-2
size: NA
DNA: TGTGCCAGCGCAATCAAGGTACAGGGATCCCTCTCTGGGGCCAACGTCCTGACTTTC
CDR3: CASAIKVQGSLSGANVLTF

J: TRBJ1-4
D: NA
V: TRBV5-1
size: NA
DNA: TGCGCCAGCAGCTTAGGGGTCGACAGCCTAGGTGAAAAACTGTTTTTT
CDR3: CASSLGVDSLGEKLFF

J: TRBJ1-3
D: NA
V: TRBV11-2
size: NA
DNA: TGTGCCAGCAGCTTATCCGGAAGACGACATTACGGAAACACCATATATTTT
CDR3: CASSLSGRRHYGNTIYF

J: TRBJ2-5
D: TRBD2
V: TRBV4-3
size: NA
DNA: TGCGCCAGCAGCCCAAGGGCACTAGCGGACGCACAAGAGACCCAGTACTTC
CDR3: CASSPRALADAQETQYF

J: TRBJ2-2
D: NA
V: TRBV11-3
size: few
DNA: TGTGCCAGCAGCTCAGGGGGGACGGCCGGGGAGCTGTTTTTT
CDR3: CASSSGGTAGELFF

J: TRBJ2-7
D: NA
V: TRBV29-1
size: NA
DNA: TGCAGCGCATGGGGGGTCCACGAGCAGTACTTC
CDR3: CSAWGVHEQYF

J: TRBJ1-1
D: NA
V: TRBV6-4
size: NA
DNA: TGTGCCAGCACCCGACAGAACACTGAAGCTTTCTTT
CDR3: CASTRQNTEAFF

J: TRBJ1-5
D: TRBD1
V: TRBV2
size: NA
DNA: TGTGCCAGCCGGGACAGGGCCCAGCCCCAGCATTTT
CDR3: CASRDRAQPQHF

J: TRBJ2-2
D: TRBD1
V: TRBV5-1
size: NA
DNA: TGCGCCAGCAGCTCTGCAATAGACAGGGTGGTGAACACCGGGGAGCTGTTTTTT
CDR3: CASSSAIDRVVNTGELFF

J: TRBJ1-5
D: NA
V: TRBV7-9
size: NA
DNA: TGTGCCAGCAGCTTAGGTCGACCAAACGAGGCCAATCAGCCCCAGCATTTT
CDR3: CASSLGRPNEANQPQHF

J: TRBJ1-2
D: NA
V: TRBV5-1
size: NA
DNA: TGCGCCAGCAGCCCGATGACAGGCGGATATGGCTACACCTTC
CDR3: CASSPMTGGYGYTF

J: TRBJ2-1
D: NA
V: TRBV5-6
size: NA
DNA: TGTGCCAGCCGTGGCCCAGGGGTCTACAATGAGCAGTTCTTC
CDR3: CASRGPGVYNEQFF

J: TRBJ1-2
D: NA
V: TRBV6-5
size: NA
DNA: TGTGCCAGCAGTTACTATGGGGGCCAATATGGCTACACCTTC
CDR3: CASSYYGGQYGYTF

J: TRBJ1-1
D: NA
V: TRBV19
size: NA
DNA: TGTGCCAGTAGATTTAGTATTAGCGCTGAAGCTTTCTTT
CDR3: CASRFSISAEAFF

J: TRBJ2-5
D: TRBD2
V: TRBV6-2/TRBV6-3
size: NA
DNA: TGTGCCAGCAGCCCTCCAATAGCGGGAGCGGAGACCCAGTACTTC
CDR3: CASSPPIAGAETQYF

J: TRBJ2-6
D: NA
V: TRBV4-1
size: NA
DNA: TGCGCCAGCAGCCACCCAAGACAGGAGGTTCGAGGAGGGGCCAACGTCCTGACTTTC
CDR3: CASSHPRQEVRGGANVLTF

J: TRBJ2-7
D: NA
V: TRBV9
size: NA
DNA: TGTGCCAGCAGCCCCGAGAACCCCTACGAGCAGTACTTC
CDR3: CASSPENPYEQYF

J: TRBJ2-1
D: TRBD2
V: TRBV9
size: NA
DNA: TGTGCCAGCAGCGGGGGACTAGCGGGAATCTACAATGAGCAGTTCTTC
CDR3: CASSGGLAGIYNEQFF

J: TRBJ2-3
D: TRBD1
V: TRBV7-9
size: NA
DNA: TGTGCCAGCAGCGTACGGGACAGGGTGGGGACAGATACGCAGTATTTT
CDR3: CASSVRDRVGTDTQYF

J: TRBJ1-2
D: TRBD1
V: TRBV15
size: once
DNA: TGTGCCACCAGCAGAGGGGGGACAGGGAATGGCTACACCTTC
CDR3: CATSRGGTGNGYTF

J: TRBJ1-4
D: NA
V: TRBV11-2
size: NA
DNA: TGTGCCAGCAGCTCCGGACAGCCTTTTTACAATGAAAAACTGTTTTTT
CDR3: CASSSGQPFYNEKLFF

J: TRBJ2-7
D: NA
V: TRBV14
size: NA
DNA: TGTGCCAGCAGCCAAGTTTTATCCGGGGAGCAGTACTTC
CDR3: CASSQVLSGEQYF

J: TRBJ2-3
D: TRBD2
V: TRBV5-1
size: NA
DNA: TGCGCCAGCCGAGTCAAAGCGGGAGAGCCCCTGGATACGCAGTATTTT
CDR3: CASRVKAGEPLDTQYF

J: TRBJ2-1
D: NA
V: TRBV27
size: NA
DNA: TGTGCCAGCATGCGCGGGGCCGACTACAATGAGCAGTTCTTC
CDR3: CASMRGADYNEQFF

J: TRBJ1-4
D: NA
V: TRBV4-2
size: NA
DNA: TGTGCCAGCAGCCCCAAGCACGGAGAGAATGAAAAACTGTTTTTT
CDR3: CASSPKHGENEKLFF

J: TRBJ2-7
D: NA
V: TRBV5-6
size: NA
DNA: TGTGCCAGCAGCTTGTTACATGGGGCCAGCTCCTACGAGCAGTACTTC
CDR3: CASSLLHGASSYEQYF

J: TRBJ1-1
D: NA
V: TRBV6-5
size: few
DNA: TGTGCCAGCAGTTACTCGCAGGGAACCACTGAAGCTTTCTTT
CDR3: CASSYSQGTTEAFF

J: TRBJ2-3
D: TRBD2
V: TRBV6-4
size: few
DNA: TGTGCCAGCAGTGACGGGCGGGGGGGCGATACGCAGTATTTT
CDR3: CASSDGRGGDTQYF

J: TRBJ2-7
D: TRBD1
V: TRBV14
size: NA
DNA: TGTGCCAGCAGCTCAGGGGGCTACGAGCAGTACTTC
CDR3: CASSSGGYEQYF

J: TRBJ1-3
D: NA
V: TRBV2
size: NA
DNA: TGTGCCAGCAGTGATGCCATACGAGGCTCTGGAAACACCATATATTTT
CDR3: CASSDAIRGSGNTIYF

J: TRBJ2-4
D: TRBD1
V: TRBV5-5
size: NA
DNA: TGTGCCAGCAGTTTTGGACAGGGCGCCATTCAGTACTTC
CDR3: CASSFGQGAIQYF

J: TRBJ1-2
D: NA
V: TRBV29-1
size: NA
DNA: TGCAGCGTTGAAGAGCCGGTCAACTATGGCTACACCTTC
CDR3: CSVEEPVNYGYTF

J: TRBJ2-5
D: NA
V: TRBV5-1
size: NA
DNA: TGCGCCAGCAGCTTGGGACAGATCGTCCAAGAGACCCAGTACTTC
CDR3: CASSLGQIVQETQYF

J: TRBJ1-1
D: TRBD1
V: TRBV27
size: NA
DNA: TGTGCCAGCAGTTTGAACAGGGGTGGAACTGAAGCTTTCTTT
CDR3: CASSLNRGGTEAFF

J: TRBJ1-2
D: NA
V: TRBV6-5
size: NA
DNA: TGTGCCAGCAGTTATCCTTCCCGGGGTGGCTACACCTTC
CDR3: CASSYPSRGGYTF

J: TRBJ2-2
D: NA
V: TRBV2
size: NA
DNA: TGTGCCAGCAATCAGGCCAGGGGCCTTAACACCGGGGAGCTGTTTTTT
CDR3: CASNQARGLNTGELFF

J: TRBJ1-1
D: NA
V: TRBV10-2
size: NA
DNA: TGCGCCAGCAATGACAGCGGTGATACTGAAGCTTTCTTT
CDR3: CASNDSGDTEAFF

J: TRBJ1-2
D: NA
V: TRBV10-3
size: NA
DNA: TGTGCCATCGCAGCTGTCCACCCAGCGGGCGGGTATGGCTACACCTTC
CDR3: CAIAAVHPAGGYGYTF

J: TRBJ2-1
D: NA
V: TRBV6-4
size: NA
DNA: TGTGCCAGCAGTGGCCTCCCCACTAGGTTCAATGAGCAGTTCTTC
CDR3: CASSGLPTRFNEQFF

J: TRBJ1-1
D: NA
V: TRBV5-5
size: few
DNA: TGTGCCAGCAGCGTGCTGTCGGGATCTGAAGCTTTCTTT
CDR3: CASSVLSGSEAFF

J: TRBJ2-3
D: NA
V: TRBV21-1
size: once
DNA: TGTGCCAGCCTTCCCCCGGGATCACCCCCCACAGATACGCAGTATTTT
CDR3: CASLPPGSPPTDTQYF

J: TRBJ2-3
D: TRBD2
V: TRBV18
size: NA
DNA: TGTGCCAGCTCCCCCAGCGGGCGGGGGTCGGATACGCAGTATTTT
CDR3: CASSPSGRGSDTQYF